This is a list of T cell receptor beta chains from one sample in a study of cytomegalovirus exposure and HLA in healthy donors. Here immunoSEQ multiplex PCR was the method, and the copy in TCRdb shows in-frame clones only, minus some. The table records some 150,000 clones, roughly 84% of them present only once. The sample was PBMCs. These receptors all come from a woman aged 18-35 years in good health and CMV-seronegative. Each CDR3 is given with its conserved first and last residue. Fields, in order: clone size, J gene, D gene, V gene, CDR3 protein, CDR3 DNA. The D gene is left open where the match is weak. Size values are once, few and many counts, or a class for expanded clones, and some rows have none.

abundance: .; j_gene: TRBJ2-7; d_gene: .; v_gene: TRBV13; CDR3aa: CASSLVRSYEQYF; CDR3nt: TGTGCCAGCAGCCTGGTCCGGTCCTACGAGCAGTACTTC
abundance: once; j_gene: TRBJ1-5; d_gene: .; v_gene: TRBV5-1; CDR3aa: CASSWWGVGPQHF; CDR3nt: TGCGCCAGCAGCTGGTGGGGGGTCGGGCCCCAGCATTTT
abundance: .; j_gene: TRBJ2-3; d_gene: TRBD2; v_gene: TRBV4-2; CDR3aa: CASSQELAGASTDTQYF; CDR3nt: TGTGCCAGCAGCCAAGAGTTAGCGGGGGCTAGCACAGATACGCAGTATTTT
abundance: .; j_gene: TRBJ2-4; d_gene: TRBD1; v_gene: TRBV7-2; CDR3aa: CASSYRGDIQYF; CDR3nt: TGTGCCAGCAGCTACAGGGGTGACATTCAGTACTTC
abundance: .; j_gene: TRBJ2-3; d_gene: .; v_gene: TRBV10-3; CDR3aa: CAISVEGSGTDTQYF; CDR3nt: TGTGCCATCAGTGTGGAGGGCTCCGGGACAGATACGCAGTATTTT
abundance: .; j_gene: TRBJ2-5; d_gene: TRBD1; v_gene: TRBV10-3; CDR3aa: CAIRGQGRYQETQYF; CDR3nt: TGTGCCATCAGGGGACAGGGGCGGTACCAAGAGACCCAGTACTTC
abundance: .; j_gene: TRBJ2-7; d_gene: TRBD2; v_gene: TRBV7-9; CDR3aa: CASRPKPGGPTSYEQYF; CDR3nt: TGTGCCAGCAGACCAAAGCCGGGAGGGCCGACCTCCTACGAGCAGTACTTC
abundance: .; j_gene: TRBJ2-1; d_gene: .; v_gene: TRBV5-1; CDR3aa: CASSLGGLSYNEQFF; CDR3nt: TGCGCCAGCAGCTTGGGGGGGCTCTCCTACAATGAGCAGTTCTTC
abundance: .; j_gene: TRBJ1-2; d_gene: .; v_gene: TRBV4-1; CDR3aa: CASSQDQQGNYGYTF; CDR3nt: TGCGCCAGCAGCCAAGACCAGCAGGGCAACTATGGCTACACCTTC
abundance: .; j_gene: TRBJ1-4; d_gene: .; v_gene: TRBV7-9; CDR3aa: CASNEAGPNEKLFF; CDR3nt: TGTGCCAGCAATGAGGCAGGGCCTAATGAAAAACTGTTTTTT
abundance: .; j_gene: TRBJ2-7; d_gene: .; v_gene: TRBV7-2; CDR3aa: CASSIDRYEQYF; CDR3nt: TGTGCCAGCAGCATCGACAGATACGAGCAGTACTTC
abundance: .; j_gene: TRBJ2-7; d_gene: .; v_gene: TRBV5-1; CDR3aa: CASSRGSVPYEQYF; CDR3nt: TGCGCCAGCAGTCGCGGGTCCGTCCCCTACGAGCAGTACTTC
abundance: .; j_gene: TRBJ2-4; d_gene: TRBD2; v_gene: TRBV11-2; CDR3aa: CASSLGSGGKNIQYF; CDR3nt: TGTGCCAGCAGCTTAGGTTCGGGGGGCAAAAACATTCAGTACTTC
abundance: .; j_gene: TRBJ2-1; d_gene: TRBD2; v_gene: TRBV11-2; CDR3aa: CASSLEVLAGTNEQFF; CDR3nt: TGTGCCAGCAGCTTAGAGGTACTAGCGGGAACTAATGAGCAGTTCTTC
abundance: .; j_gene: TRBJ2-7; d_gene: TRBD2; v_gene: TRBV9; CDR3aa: CASSPRLAGGLYEQYF; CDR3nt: TGTGCCAGCAGCCCGAGACTAGCGGGGGGCCTCTACGAGCAGTACTTC
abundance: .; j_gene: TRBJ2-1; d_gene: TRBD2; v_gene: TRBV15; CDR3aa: CATSRGGGGFYNEQFF; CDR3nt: TGTGCCACCAGCAGGGGTGGCGGGGGATTTTACAATGAGCAGTTCTTC
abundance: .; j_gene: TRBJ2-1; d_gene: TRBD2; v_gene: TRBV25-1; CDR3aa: CASSETGLAANEQFF; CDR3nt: TGTGCCAGCAGTGAAACAGGACTAGCGGCAAATGAGCAGTTCTTC
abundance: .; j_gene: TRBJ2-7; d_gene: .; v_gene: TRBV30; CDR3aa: CAWSVQGYEQYF; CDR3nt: TGTGCCTGGAGTGTACAGGGCTACGAGCAGTACTTC
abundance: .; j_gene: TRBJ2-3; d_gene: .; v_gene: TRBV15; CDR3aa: CATSRDSALRESSTDTQYF; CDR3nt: TGTGCCACCAGCAGAGATTCTGCACTACGGGAGAGTAGCACAGATACGCAGTATTTT
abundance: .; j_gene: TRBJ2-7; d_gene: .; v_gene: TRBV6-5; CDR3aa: CASSIRAGGYEQYF; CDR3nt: TGTGCCAGCAGTATCCGAGCGGGTGGCTACGAGCAGTACTTC
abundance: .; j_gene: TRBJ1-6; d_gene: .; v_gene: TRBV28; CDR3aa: CASSEQADNSPLHF; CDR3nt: TGTGCCAGCAGCGAGCAGGCAGACAATTCACCCCTCCACTTT
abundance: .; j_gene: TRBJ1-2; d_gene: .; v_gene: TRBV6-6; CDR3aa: CASSDDPRGGLDGYTF; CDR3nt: TGTGCCAGCAGCGACGACCCCCGGGGGGGGTTGGATGGCTACACCTTC
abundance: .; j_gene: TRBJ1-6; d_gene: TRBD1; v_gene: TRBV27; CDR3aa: CASSDRGGNSPLHF; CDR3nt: TGTGCCAGCAGTGACAGGGGTGGTAATTCACCCCTCCACTTT
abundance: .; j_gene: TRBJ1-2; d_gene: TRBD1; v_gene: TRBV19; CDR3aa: CASSITGTGGYGYTF; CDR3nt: TGTGCCAGTAGTATTACCGGGACAGGGGGCTATGGCTACACCTTC
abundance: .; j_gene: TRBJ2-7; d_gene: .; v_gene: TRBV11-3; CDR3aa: CASSLGADTYEQYF; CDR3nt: TGTGCCAGCAGCTTAGGGGCTGATACCTACGAGCAGTACTTC
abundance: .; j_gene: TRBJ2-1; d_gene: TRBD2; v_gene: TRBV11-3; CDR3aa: CASSGKGLAQNEQFF; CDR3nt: TGTGCCAGCAGCGGGAAGGGACTAGCGCAGAATGAGCAGTTCTTC
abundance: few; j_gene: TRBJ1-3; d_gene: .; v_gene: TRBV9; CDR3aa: CASSVAGGLGNTIYF; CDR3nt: TGTGCCAGCAGCGTAGCTGGGGGACTAGGGAACACCATATATTTT
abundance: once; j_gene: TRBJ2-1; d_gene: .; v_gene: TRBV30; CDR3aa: CAWSVSSNEQFF; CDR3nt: TGTGCCTGGAGTGTATCCTCCAATGAGCAGTTCTTC
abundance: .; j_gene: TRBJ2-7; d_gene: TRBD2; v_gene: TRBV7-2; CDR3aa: CASSLNPSGAEQYF; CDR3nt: TGTGCCAGCAGCTTAAATCCTAGCGGGGCAGAGCAGTACTTC
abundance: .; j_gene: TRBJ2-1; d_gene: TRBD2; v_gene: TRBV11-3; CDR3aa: CASSLGAGGEQFF; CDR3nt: TGTGCCAGCAGTCTTGGGGCGGGGGGTGAGCAGTTCTTC
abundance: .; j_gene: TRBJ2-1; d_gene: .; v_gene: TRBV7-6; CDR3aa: CASSPVPWAHFSYNEQFF; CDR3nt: TGTGCCAGCAGCCCAGTTCCGTGGGCACACTTCTCCTACAATGAGCAGTTCTTC
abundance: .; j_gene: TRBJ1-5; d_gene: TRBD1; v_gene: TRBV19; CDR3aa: CASKRDRGSQPQHF; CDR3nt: TGTGCCAGTAAGAGAGACAGGGGAAGTCAGCCCCAGCATTTT
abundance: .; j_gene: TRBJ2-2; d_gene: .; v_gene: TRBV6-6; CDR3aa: CASSSMNTGELFF; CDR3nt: TGTGCCAGCAGTTCCATGAACACCGGGGAGCTGTTTTTT
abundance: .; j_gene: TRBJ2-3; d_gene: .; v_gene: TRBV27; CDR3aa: CASSLKRPLVGDTQYF; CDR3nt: TGTGCCAGCAGCCTGAAGCGGCCCCTGGTCGGGGATACGCAGTATTTT
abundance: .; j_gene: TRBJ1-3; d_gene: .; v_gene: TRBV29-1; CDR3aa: CSVGMGGSGNTIYF; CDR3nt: TGCAGCGTTGGTATGGGAGGTTCTGGAAACACCATATATTTT
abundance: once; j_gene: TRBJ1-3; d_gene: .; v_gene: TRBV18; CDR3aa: CASSPAGSGNTIYF; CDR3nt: TGTGCCAGCTCACCGGCTGGCTCTGGAAACACCATATATTTT
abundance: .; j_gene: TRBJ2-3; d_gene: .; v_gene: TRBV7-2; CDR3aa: CASSPRGDTQYF; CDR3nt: TGTGCCAGCAGCCCCAGGGGAGATACGCAGTATTTT
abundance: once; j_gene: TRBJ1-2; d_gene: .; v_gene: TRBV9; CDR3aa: CASSVDRGGLRGYTF; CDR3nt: TGTGCCAGCAGCGTAGACAGAGGAGGGCTTCGGGGCTACACCTTC
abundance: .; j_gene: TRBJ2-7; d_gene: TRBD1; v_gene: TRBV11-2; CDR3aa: CASSSLDRGRGEQYF; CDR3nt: TGTGCCAGCAGCTCCTTGGACAGGGGGCGGGGGGAGCAGTACTTC
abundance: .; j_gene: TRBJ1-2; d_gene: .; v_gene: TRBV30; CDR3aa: CAWSVQGLYGYTF; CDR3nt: TGTGCCTGGAGTGTACAGGGCCTATATGGCTACACCTTC
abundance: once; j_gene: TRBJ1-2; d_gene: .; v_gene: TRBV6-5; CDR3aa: CASSLLRAGLAGYTF; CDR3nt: TGTGCCAGCAGCCTACTAAGAGCGGGTCTCGCTGGCTACACCTTC
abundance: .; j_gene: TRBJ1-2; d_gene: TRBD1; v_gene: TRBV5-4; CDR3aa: CASSRQGYGYTF; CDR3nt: TGTGCCAGCAGCCGACAGGGCTATGGCTACACCTTC
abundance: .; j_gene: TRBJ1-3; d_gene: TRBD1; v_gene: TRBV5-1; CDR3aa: CASSAGTAGNTIYF; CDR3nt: TGCGCCAGCAGCGCAGGGACAGCTGGAAACACCATATATTTT
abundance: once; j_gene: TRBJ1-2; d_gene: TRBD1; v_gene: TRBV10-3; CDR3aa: CAISESTGEGYGYTF; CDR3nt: TGTGCCATCAGTGAGTCAACAGGGGAAGGGTATGGCTACACCTTC
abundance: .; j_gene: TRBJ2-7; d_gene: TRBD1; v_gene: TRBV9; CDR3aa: CASSVGETGAYEQYF; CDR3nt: TGTGCCAGCAGCGTAGGGGAGACAGGGGCCTACGAGCAGTACTTC
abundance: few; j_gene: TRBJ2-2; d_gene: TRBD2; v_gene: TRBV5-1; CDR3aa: CASSLEVLAGGNTGELFF; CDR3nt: TGCGCCAGCAGCTTGGAGGTTCTAGCGGGAGGAAACACCGGGGAGCTGTTTTTT
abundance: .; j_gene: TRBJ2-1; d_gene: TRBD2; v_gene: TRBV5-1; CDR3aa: CASSFHPGGGDEQFF; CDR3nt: TGCGCCAGCAGCTTCCATCCCGGGGGGGGCGATGAGCAGTTCTTC
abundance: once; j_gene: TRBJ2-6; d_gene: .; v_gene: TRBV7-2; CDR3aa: CASSLQRAGSSGANVLTF; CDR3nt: TGTGCCAGCAGCTTACAGAGGGCGGGAAGCTCTGGGGCCAACGTCCTGACTTTC
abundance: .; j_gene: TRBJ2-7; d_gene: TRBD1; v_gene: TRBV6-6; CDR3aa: CASSSRQGPYEQYF; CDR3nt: TGTGCCAGCAGTTCCCGACAGGGCCCCTACGAGCAGTACTTC
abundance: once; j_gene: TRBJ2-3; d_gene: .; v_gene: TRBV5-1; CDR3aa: CASSFGSPTDTQYF; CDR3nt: TGCGCCAGCAGCTTCGGGAGCCCCACAGATACGCAGTATTTT
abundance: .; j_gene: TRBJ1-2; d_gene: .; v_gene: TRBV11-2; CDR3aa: CASSLGFRAGYTF; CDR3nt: TGTGCCAGCAGCTTAGGGTTCAGGGCCGGCTACACCTTC
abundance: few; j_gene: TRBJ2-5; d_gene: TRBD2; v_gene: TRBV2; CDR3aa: CASSAAGGAQYF; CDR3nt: TGTGCCAGCTCCGCGGCGGGAGGGGCCCAGTACTTC
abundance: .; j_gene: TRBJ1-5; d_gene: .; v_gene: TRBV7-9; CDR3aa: CASSSDNNQPQHF; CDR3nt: TGTGCCAGCAGCTCCGACAACAATCAGCCCCAGCATTTT
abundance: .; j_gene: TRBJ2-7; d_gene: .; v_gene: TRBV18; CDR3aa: CASSLYPTAFSYEQYF; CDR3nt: TGTGCCAGCTCACTATACCCGACAGCCTTTTCCTACGAGCAGTACTTC